What follows describes a single TCR beta chain. The antigen remains unidentified. The data are from a study of cytomegalovirus exposure and HLA in healthy donors. Study results and caveats: Most sequenced TCRs were rare (though some public TCRs occurred in many donors). There were about 160 TCR beta chains listed as cytomegalovirus-associated.

The V gene's germline CDR1 is MGHRA and CDR2 YSYEKL. The V and J ends lost 0 bases and 0 bases respectively, with 11 bases between them. This CDR3 has 16 amino acids. These donors counted as nominally healthy when sampled, but unrecorded immune exposures were likely. A multiplex PCR was run with 60 Vbeta primers and 13 Jbeta primers. Original processing notes: In a later analysis, of 80 million to 90 million unique beta chains, roughly 10 million appeared in at least two donors. The protocol was immunoSEQ multiplex PCR, while the TCRdb copy is restricted to in-frame clones and leaves out a portion. V and J calls and clone size are copied from that table; D and trimming were computed from the DNA. The sample contains around 89,000 clones, roughly 80% of which appear only once.

The source material was PBMCs. The chain joins TRBV4-1 to TRBJ1-1; D call uncertain. The clonotype was recovered from a girl aged 2-10 years in good health and CMV-seropositive. This CDR3 reads CASSQEQLLLNTEAFF. CDR3 in DNA: TGCGCCAGCAGCCAAGAACAGCTTCTACTGAACACTGAAGCTTTCTTT.